This T cell receptor (beta chain) originates from a study of identical twins. Germline CDR1 MGHRA, CDR2 YSYEKL. The CDR3 is 16 amino acids. The V gene end was trimmed by 7 bases and the J gene end by 4 bases; junction bases not matched to a gene: 10. TCRdb reanalysed the 5' RACE reads using MiXCR and keeps one entry per CDR3 protein. The sample records roughly 480,000 distinct CDR3 sequences, less than 25% being singletons. This same sample was also part of a study on T cells expressing NK-cell markers.

The V gene is TRBV4-1, the J gene TRBJ2-1; 10 nucleotides agree with TRBD2. The specimen was CD4+ T cells sorted from blood. This TCR came from a woman between 18 and 30 years old in good health. The CDR3 sequence is CASTRSLAGAYNEQFF. The CDR3 nucleotides read TGCGCCAGCACCCGGAGTCTAGCGGGGGCTTACAATGAGCAGTTCTTC.